A selection of T cell receptor beta chains follows, all from one sample in a study of T cell responses to AZD1222 COVID-19 vaccine. Libraries were prepared by immunoSEQ multiplex PCR; TCRdb keeps only in-frame clonotypes and omits some of them. The sample carries about 81,000 clones, around 84% recorded once. Sequenced material: peripheral blood, taken 28 days after the second AZD1222 dose. The origin of the receptors is an adult who received the AZD1222 COVID-19 vaccine. Both conserved end residues are part of each CDR3. A D gene is named only where the DNA matches it firmly. The size entry is marked missing in some rows and otherwise reads once, few, many or a size class.

>NA|NA|TRBJ1-6|TRBV7-2
CASSLSGNPDNSPLHF
TGTGCCAGCAGCTTATCAGGGAACCCGGATAATTCACCCCTCCACTTT
>TRBD1|NA|TRBJ2-7|TRBV11-2
CASSSDRVRHEQYF
TGTGCCAGCAGCTCCGACAGGGTACGGCACGAGCAGTACTTC
>TRBD1|NA|TRBJ1-3|TRBV6-5
CASSYLGQGSGNTIYF
TGTGCCAGCAGTTACTTGGGACAGGGCTCTGGAAACACCATATATTTT
>NA|NA|TRBJ2-3|TRBV7-8
CASIPFPQITDTQYF
TGTGCCAGCATCCCATTCCCGCAAATCACAGATACGCAGTATTTT
>NA|NA|TRBJ1-5|TRBV7-2
CASSFPYPGNQPQHF
TGTGCCAGCAGCTTTCCCTACCCCGGTAATCAGCCCCAGCATTTT
>NA|NA|TRBJ2-1|TRBV6-2/TRBV6-3
CASSIRGAVNEQFF
TGTGCCAGCAGTATCAGGGGGGCTGTCAATGAGCAGTTCTTC
>TRBD2|few|TRBJ2-1|TRBV11-3
CASSLDQGGSNSYNEQFF
TGTGCCAGCAGCTTAGATCAAGGCGGGAGTAACTCCTACAATGAGCAGTTCTTC
>NA|NA|TRBJ1-6|TRBV12-3/TRBV12-4
CASSLGVVVSLHF
TGTGCCAGCAGTTTAGGGGTCGTTGTCTCCCTCCACTTT
>NA|NA|TRBJ2-7|TRBV25-1
CASSDPVRTSSSSYEQYF
TGTGCCAGCAGTGACCCCGTCAGGACGTCTTCATCTTCCTACGAGCAGTACTTC
>NA|NA|TRBJ2-5|TRBV14
CASSQESPSGQETQYF
TGTGCCAGCAGCCAAGAAAGCCCCTCGGGCCAAGAGACCCAGTACTTC
>NA|NA|TRBJ1-2|TRBV7-9
CASSLSGQNYGYTF
TGTGCCAGCAGCTTATCGGGGCAGAACTATGGCTACACCTTC
>NA|NA|TRBJ2-3|TRBV19
CASSIKPPDTQYF
TGTGCCAGTAGTATTAAACCCCCAGATACGCAGTATTTT
>TRBD2|few|TRBJ2-7|TRBV6-2/TRBV6-3
CASSSLRTSGNYEQYF
TGTGCCAGCAGTTCGTTACGGACTAGCGGGAACTACGAGCAGTACTTC
>NA|NA|TRBJ1-2|TRBV19
CASIPGTRSNYGYTF
TGTGCCAGTATTCCCGGGACACGGAGTAACTATGGCTACACCTTC
>NA|NA|TRBJ2-7|TRBV7-2
CASSLGVGDSYEQYF
TGTGCCAGCAGCTTAGGTGTAGGCGACTCCTACGAGCAGTACTTC
>NA|NA|TRBJ1-2|TRBV3-1/TRBV3-2
CASSQGWTAYGYTF
TGTGCCAGCAGCCAAGGATGGACAGCCTATGGCTACACCTTC
>NA|NA|TRBJ2-5|TRBV11-1
CASSLAQVRETQYF
TGTGCCAGCAGCTTAGCCCAGGTTAGGGAGACCCAGTACTTC
>NA|NA|TRBJ1-2|TRBV18
CASSPTTANYGYTF
TGTGCCAGCTCACCAACTACAGCCAACTATGGCTACACCTTC
>NA|few|TRBJ1-6|TRBV30
CAWVASGTSPLHF
TGTGCCTGGGTGGCCTCGGGTACTTCACCCCTCCACTTT
>NA|NA|TRBJ2-7|TRBV5-1
CASSLQASSYEQYF
TGCGCCAGCAGCTTGCAGGCCAGCTCCTACGAGCAGTACTTC
>NA|NA|TRBJ2-2|TRBV11-3
CASSSRGTNTGELFF
TGTGCCAGCAGCTCCAGGGGTACGAACACCGGGGAGCTGTTTTTT
>NA|once|TRBJ1-1|TRBV12-3/TRBV12-4
CASSLMGSTEAFF
TGTGCCAGCAGTTTAATGGGGTCCACTGAAGCTTTCTTT
>NA|NA|TRBJ2-3|TRBV30
CAWSGTAADTQYF
TGTGCCTGGAGTGGGACGGCGGCAGATACGCAGTATTTT
>TRBD1|once|TRBJ1-2|TRBV28
CASSSPGQGGRYGYTF
TGTGCCAGCAGTTCACCGGGACAGGGCGGGCGCTATGGCTACACCTTC
>TRBD1|NA|TRBJ2-3|TRBV6-5
CASSYSTGYGTDTQYF
TGTGCCAGCAGTTATTCGACAGGGTACGGCACAGATACGCAGTATTTT